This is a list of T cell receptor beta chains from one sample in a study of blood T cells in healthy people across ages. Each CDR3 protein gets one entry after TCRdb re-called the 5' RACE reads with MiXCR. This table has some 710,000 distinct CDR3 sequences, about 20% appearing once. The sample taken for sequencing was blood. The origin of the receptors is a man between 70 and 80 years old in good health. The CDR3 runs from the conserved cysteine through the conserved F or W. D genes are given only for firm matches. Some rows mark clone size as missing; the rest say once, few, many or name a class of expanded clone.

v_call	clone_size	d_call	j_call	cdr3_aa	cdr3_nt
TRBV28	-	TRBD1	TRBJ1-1	CASSLQGVAHSEAFF	TGTGCCAGCAGTTTACAGGGGGTGGCACATTCTGAAGCTTTCTTT
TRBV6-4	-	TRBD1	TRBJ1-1	CASSADREAEAFF	TGTGCCAGCAGTGCCGACAGGGAGGCTGAAGCTTTCTTT
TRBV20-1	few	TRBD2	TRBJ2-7	CSAHTSGYEQYF	TGCAGTGCTCATACTAGCGGCTACGAGCAGTACTTC
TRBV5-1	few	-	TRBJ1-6	CASGFKTGKDSPLHF	TGCGCCAGCGGCTTCAAAACAGGGAAGGATTCACCCCTCCACTTT
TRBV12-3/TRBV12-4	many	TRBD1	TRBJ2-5	CASSLTGTGRKTQYF	TGTGCCAGCAGTTTAACCGGGACAGGGCGAAAGACCCAGTACTTC
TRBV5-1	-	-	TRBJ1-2	CASSLIVEQNYGYTF	TGCGCCAGCAGCTTGATTGTGGAACAGAACTATGGCTACACCTTC
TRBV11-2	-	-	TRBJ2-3	CASSLGVLSTDTQYF	TGTGCCAGCAGCTTAGGGGTACTTAGCACAGATACGCAGTATTTT
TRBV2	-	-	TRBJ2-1	CASSEEPSYNEQFF	TGTGCCAGCAGTGAGGAACCCAGCTACAATGAGCAGTTCTTC
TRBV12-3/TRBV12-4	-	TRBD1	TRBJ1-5	CASGDRVQPQHF	TGTGCCAGCGGAGACAGGGTTCAGCCCCAGCATTTT
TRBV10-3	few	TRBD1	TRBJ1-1	CAIRQQGGDTEAFF	TGTGCCATCAGGCAACAGGGGGGGGACACTGAAGCCTTCTTT
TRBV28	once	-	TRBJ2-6	CVSSFVGQYGANVLTF	TGTGTCAGCAGTTTTGTAGGGCAGTATGGGGCCAACGTCCTGACTTTC
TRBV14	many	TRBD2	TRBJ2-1	CASSQATGTNNEQFF	TGTGCCAGCAGCCAAGCCACCGGGACTAACAATGAGCAGTTCTTC
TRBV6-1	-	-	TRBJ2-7	CASSSEETYEQYF	TGTGCCAGCAGTAGTGAGGAGACATACGAGCAGTACTTC
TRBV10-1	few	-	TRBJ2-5	CASSESRGSETQYF	TGCGCCAGCAGTGAGTCGAGAGGGTCGGAGACCCAGTACTTC
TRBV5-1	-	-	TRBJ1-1	CASSLSGSFNTEAFF	TGCGCCAGCAGCTTGAGCGGGAGCTTCAACACTGAAGCTTTCTTT
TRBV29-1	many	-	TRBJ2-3	CSVEGTADTQYF	TGCAGCGTTGAAGGGACAGCAGATACGCAGTATTTT
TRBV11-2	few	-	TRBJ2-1	CASSFGVAEINEQFF	TGTGCCAGCAGCTTCGGGGTAGCGGAGATCAATGAGCAGTTCTTC
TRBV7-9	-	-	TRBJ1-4	CARSTVNEKLFF	TGTGCCAGATCGACAGTTAATGAAAAACTGTTTTTT
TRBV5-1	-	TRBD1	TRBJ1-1	CASSSVPGQGAEAFF	TGCGCCAGCAGCTCCGTTCCGGGACAGGGGGCCGAAGCTTTCTTT
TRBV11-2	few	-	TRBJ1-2	CASSPGGSGYTF	TGTGCCAGCAGCCCTGGCGGTTCTGGCTACACCTTC
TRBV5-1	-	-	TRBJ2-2	CASSTTSDLTGELFF	TGCGCCAGCAGCACAACCTCGGACCTCACCGGGGAGCTGTTTTTT
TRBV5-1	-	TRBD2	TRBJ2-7	CASSPSGGIYEQYF	TGCGCCAGCAGCCCTAGCGGGGGGATCTACGAGCAGTACTTC
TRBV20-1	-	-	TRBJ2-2	CSARDRSWTELFF	TGCAGTGCTAGGGACCGGTCGTGGACAGAGCTGTTTTTT
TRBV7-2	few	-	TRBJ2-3	CASSVQFTDTQYF	TGTGCCAGCAGCGTACAGTTCACAGATACGCAGTATTTT
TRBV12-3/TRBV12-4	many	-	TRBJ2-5	CASRRQETQYF	TGTGCCAGCAGGCGCCAAGAGACCCAGTACTTC
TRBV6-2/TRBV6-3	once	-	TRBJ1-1	CASSPLGEAEAFF	TGTGCCAGCAGTCCCCTGGGGGAGGCAGAAGCTTTCTTT
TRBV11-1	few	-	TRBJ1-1	CASTLKGYSDTEAFF	TGTGCCAGCACGCTAAAAGGGTATTCGGACACTGAAGCTTTCTTT
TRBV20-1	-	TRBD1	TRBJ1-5	CSARMDRLVNQPQHF	TGCAGTGCTAGGATGGACAGGCTGGTTAATCAGCCCCAGCATTTT
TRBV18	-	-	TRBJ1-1	CASSRTRGTLNTEAFF	TGTGCCAGCTCACGTACCCGGGGGACGTTGAACACTGAAGCTTTCTTT
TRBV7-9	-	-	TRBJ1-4	CASSLGTPGEKLFF	TGTGCCAGCAGCTTAGGAACACCGGGCGAAAAACTGTTTTTT
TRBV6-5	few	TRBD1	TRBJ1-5	CASRTGGMGQPQHF	TGTGCCAGCAGGACAGGGGGCATGGGTCAGCCCCAGCATTTT
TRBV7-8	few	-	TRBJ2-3	CASSLGPGADTQYF	TGTGCCAGCAGCTTGGGCCCGGGGGCAGATACGCAGTATTTT
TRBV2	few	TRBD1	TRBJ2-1	CASRESGQGYNEQFF	TGTGCCAGCAGGGAGTCGGGACAGGGCTACAATGAGCAGTTCTTC
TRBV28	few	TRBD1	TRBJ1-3	CATQTRTGTIYF	TGTGCCACCCAAACCCGGACAGGTACCATATATTTT
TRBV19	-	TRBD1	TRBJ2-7	CASRQQGSYEHYF	TGTGCCAGTAGACAACAGGGGTCCTACGAGCACTACTTC
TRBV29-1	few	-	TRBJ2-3	CSVAPTGATDTQYF	TGCAGCGTTGCCCCTACCGGAGCCACAGATACGCAGTATTTT
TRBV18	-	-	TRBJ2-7	CASSPQEPPYEQYF	TGTGCCAGCTCACCGCAGGAGCCTCCCTACGAGCAGTACTTC
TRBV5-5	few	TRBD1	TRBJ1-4	CASSLGQGDGEKLFF	TGTGCCAGCAGCTTGGGACAGGGGGACGGTGAAAAACTGTTTTTT